The subject of this entry is one TCR beta chain. As handled by the study authors: Amplification from reference gene primers served as the basis for estimated nucleated cell counts. TCRdb keeps only in-frame clones here, not all; method: immunoSEQ multiplex PCR. The V and J calls and clone size come from that table; D and trimming were worked out from the DNA. The table records tens of thousands of clones, around nine tenths of them present only once. This sample is drawn from a study of blood T cell repertoires in COVID-19. Study summary: In each case, the material was cDNA or gDNA derived from T cells, B-cell-depleted T cells, or PBMCs.

This CDR3 contains 12 residues. Per germline, CDR1 LNHDA and CDR2 SQIVND (reference sequence). V shed 10 bases and J shed 4 bases, with 11 bases lying between them. The chain joins TRBV19 to TRBJ1-5, with unresolved D. This receptor was obtained from a human donor in a cohort sampled during active COVID-19. The sample consisted of peripheral blood. Here the CDR3 reads CATRRGNQPQHF. The DNA for the CDR3 is TGTGCCACACGTCGAGGGAATCAGCCCCAGCATTTT.